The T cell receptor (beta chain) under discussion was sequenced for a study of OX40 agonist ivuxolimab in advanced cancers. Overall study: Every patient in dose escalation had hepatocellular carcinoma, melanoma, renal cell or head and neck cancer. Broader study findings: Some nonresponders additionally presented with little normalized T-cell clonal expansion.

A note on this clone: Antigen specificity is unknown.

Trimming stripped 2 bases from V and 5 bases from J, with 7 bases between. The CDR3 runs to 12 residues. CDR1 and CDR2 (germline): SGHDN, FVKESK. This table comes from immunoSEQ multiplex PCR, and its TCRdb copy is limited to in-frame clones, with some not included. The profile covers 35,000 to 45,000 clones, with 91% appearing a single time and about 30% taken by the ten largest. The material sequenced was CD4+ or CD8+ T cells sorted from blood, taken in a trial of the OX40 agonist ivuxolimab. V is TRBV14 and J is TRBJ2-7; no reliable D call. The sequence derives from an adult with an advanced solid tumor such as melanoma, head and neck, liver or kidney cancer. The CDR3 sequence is CASSQNPHEQYF. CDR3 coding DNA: TGTGCCAGCAGCCAAAACCCACACGAGCAGTACTTC.